The rows below give T cell receptor beta chains drawn from one sample of a study of T-cell memory formation after mild COVID-19. Via MiXCR, TCRdb re-called the 5' RACE reads, giving one row per CDR3 protein. The repertoire holds fewer than 200,000 distinct CDR3 sequences, with about 18% as singletons. The sequenced material came from PBMCs or a T cell subset sorted from them (not recorded which). These receptors all come from a man between 18 and 35 years old who had mild COVID-19 (a few samples of this study predate the infection). Cell type and time point are not known. Both conserved end residues are trimmed from each CDR3.

j_gene | v_gene | CDR3aa
TRBJ2-3 | TRBV7-2 | ASSSGQAYFSTDTQY
TRBJ2-5 | TRBV18 | ASSPAAGTQGTQY
TRBJ1-1 | TRBV28 | ASSPPGLLNTEAF
TRBJ2-5 | TRBV20-1 | SAREGGKETQY
TRBJ2-7 | TRBV6-2/TRBV6-3 | ASRATGKSTYEQY
TRBJ1-1 | TRBV4-3 | ASSQDRGEGGTEAF
TRBJ2-6 | TRBV29-1 | SVRGTGGSGANVLT
TRBJ1-6 | TRBV4-3 | ASSQEGAGESPLH
TRBJ2-4 | TRBV3-1 | ASSQDLVPRRIQY
TRBJ2-5 | TRBV5-4 | ASTQAQKGETQY
TRBJ2-2 | TRBV11-1 | ASSLTLDGELF
TRBJ2-1 | TRBV5-5 | ASSMYRGTYNEQF
TRBJ2-5 | TRBV7-7 | ASSYQGGTQY
TRBJ1-1 | TRBV9 | ASSGKDSGVAAF
TRBJ1-5 | TRBV18 | ASSPIGGLINQPQH